These T cell receptor beta chains were read from a single sample in a study of shared clonotypes between healthy human individuals. TCRdb's table, derived via immunoSEQ multiplex PCR, lists solely in-frame clones and lacks some. This table holds about 1.1 million clones, about 80% found once. Sequenced material: memory CD4+ T cells from PBMCs. These receptors were collected from a man in his late teens or twenties in good health. Some clones in this sample may be carry-over from other donors' samples. Each CDR3 is given with its conserved first and last residue. Each record gives: V gene, CDR3 length, D gene, clone size, J gene, CDR3 DNA, CDR3 protein. A D gene is named only where the DNA matches it firmly. A clone size is listed for some rows: how often the clone was seen (once, few, many), or a class if it is expanded.

TRBV11-2	14	.	.	TRBJ2-7	TGTGCCAGCAGAAAGGTCCGGGTAGGGTACGAGCAGTACTTC	CASRKVRVGYEQYF
TRBV4-1	17	TRBD2	once	TRBJ2-2	TGCGCCAGCAGCCAACCTCCCGGACTAGCGGGAACCGGGGAGCTGTTTTTT	CASSQPPGLAGTGELFF
TRBV4-3	16	TRBD1	.	TRBJ2-7	TGCGCCAGCAGCCAAGGGTCCGGGACAGGGATTCAGGAGCAGTACTTC	CASSQGSGTGIQEQYF
TRBV4-1	17	TRBD2	.	TRBJ2-2	TGCGCCAGCAGCCGACTAGCACCAGATGAGAACACCGGGGAGCTGTTTTTT	CASSRLAPDENTGELFF
TRBV28	14	.	.	TRBJ1-5	TGTGCCAGCAGTACATCAGGGGGCAATCAGCCCCAGCATTTT	CASSTSGGNQPQHF
TRBV5-1	14	TRBD1	.	TRBJ2-1	TGCGCCAGCAGCTTTCACTCCCCGGGACAGGAGCAGTTCTTC	CASSFHSPGQEQFF
TRBV10-2	11	TRBD1	.	TRBJ1-4	TGCGCCAGCAGTGAGTGTCGGGACAGGGGATTT	CASSECRDRGF
TRBV9	16	.	.	TRBJ2-5	TGTGCCAGCAGCGTAGGGGTAGGTGGGGGGCTGGAGACCCAGTACTTC	CASSVGVGGGLETQYF
TRBV5-1	15	.	.	TRBJ2-7	TGCGCCAGCAGCTTGGACGGGAGTGCAACCTACGAGCAGTACTTC	CASSLDGSATYEQYF
TRBV6-5	15	.	.	TRBJ2-3	TGTGCCAGCAGTATGCAGGGCCATTGGGCAGATACGCAGTATTTT	CASSMQGHWADTQYF
TRBV28	14	.	many	TRBJ2-2	TGTGCCAGCAGATATCTCCTTGGGGCCGGGGAGCTGTTTTTT	CASRYLLGAGELFF
TRBV27	18	TRBD1	once	TRBJ2-2	TGTGCCAGCAGTATCTGGACAGGGGGCATGGCGAACACCGGGGAGCTGTTTTTT	CASSIWTGGMANTGELFF
TRBV19	18	.	.	TRBJ2-1	TGTGCCAGTAGTATAGGGGGTCCAGTAATTCGTTCCTACAATGAGCAGTTCTTC	CASSIGGPVIRSYNEQFF
TRBV28	15	TRBD1	.	TRBJ1-4	TGTGCCAGCAGTTTCGTCGGACAGGGGAATGAAAAACTGTTTTTT	CASSFVGQGNEKLFF
TRBV2	15	.	.	TRBJ1-1	TGTGCCAGCAGTGAAGCGGGCGACCTGGGCACTGAAGCTTTCTTT	CASSEAGDLGTEAFF
TRBV14	13	.	.	TRBJ1-5	TGTGCCAGCAGCCCCGGGGGGTTAGAGCCCCAGCATTTT	CASSPGGLEPQHF
TRBV28	15	.	.	TRBJ2-1	TGTGCCAGCAACTCAGACAGTCTGGGCCGTAATGAGCAGTTCTTC	CASNSDSLGRNEQFF
TRBV27	17	TRBD1	few	TRBJ1-5	TGTGCCAGCAGTTCGGGACAGGGACGAATGGTGGGGCAGCCCCAGCATTTT	CASSSGQGRMVGQPQHF
TRBV28	15	.	.	TRBJ1-1	TGTGCCAGCTTCGGGACCGGAGAACCGAACACTGAAGCTTTCTTT	CASFGTGEPNTEAFF
TRBV18	13	TRBD1	.	TRBJ2-1	TGTGCCAGCTCATCCGGGACAGGGTCTTTGCAGTTCTTC	CASSSGTGSLQFF
TRBV2	11	.	.	TRBJ2-5	TGTGCCAGCATCATCCGGGAGACCCAGTACTTC	CASIIRETQYF
TRBV7-2	12	.	few	TRBJ2-7	TGTGCCAGCACCGTAGGGGGTTACGAGCAGTACTTC	CASTVGGYEQYF
TRBV4-1	14	.	.	TRBJ2-7	TGCGCCAGCAGCCAAGATCGACGAGGGTACGAGCAGTACTTC	CASSQDRRGYEQYF
TRBV5-1	13	.	.	TRBJ2-1	TGCTCATCAGCGGAGACGCCTGCGAATGAGCAGTTCTTC	CSSAETPANEQFF
TRBV9	14	.	few	TRBJ1-4	TGTGCCGCAGGCAGGGATGCAACTAATGAAAAACTGTTTTTT	CAAGRDATNEKLFF
TRBV7-9	17	.	.	TRBJ2-2	TGTGCCAGCAGCTTTCCAACAAGACAGATCAACACCGGGGAGCTGTTTTTT	CASSFPTRQINTGELFF
TRBV5-1	14	.	.	TRBJ2-1	TGCGCCAGCAGCTTAATGACTAGTTTCAATGAGCAGTTCTTC	CASSLMTSFNEQFF
TRBV7-3	13	.	.	TRBJ2-1	TGTGCCAGCAGCTCGGACTCCTACAATGAGCAGTTCTTC	CASSSDSYNEQFF
TRBV5-4	16	.	once	TRBJ2-1	TGTGCCAGCAGCCCCGACCGGGCCCCCTCCTACAATGAGCAGTTCTTC	CASSPDRAPSYNEQFF
TRBV2	15	TRBD1	few	TRBJ2-5	TGTGCCAGCAGAACCGGGACAGGGGGAAGAGAGACCCAGTACTTC	CASRTGTGGRETQYF